Below, 31 T cell receptor beta chains from the same sample are listed, as sequenced in a study of T cells in Graves' hyperthyroidism and ophthalmopathy (dated 2019 in TCRdb). The protocol used for the library was multiplex PCR. Sequencing relied on an Illumina HiSeq 2000. TCR beta CDR3 regions were amplified from RNA transcripts. The first round of RT-PCR for the TCR CDR3 was performed with the HTBI primer set and the Qiagen OneStep RT-PCR kit. TCRdb's own reprocessing of the public reads used fastp at Q25 and MiXCR and kept productive beta chains. Each entry is one CDR3 protein sequence, shown with its most common DNA and genes. For this sample there are hundreds of thousands of distinct CDR3 sequences; 13% appear just once. The ten largest clones capture 9.2% of the sample. Sequenced input: blood. The receptors were gathered from a woman under 30 with Graves' hyperthyroidism.

This chain uses TRBV7-9 with TRBJ1-1; tentative D call: TRBD1 (6 bases). The germline V and J ends were trimmed by 3 bases and 7 bases, with 12 bases remaining between them. This CDR3 is built from 13 residues. Germline assignment: CDR1 SEHNR and CDR2 FQNEAQ (reference sequence). The CDR3 DNA follows: TGTGCCAGCAGCTTGGGAACAGGGAATGAAGCTTTCTTT. Translation gives CASSLGTGNEAFF.

The chain combines TRBV18 with TRBJ2-1; the match to TRBD2 covers 10 bases. The trim removed 2 bases at V and 0 bases at J, leaving 10 bases unmatched. Looked up from germline, CDR1 is KGHSH and CDR2 is LQKENI. The CDR3 contains 19 residues. In DNA form, the CDR3 reads TGTGCCAGCTCACCAGGGGGACTAGCGAGTGGGGGCTCCTACAATGAGCAGTTCTTC. Translated: CASSPGGLASGGSYNEQFF.

This clonotype was seen many times. The chain combines TRBV6-1 with TRBJ1-1; possible D gene TRBD1, 6 bases. Trimming removed 4 bases at V and 10 bases at J, with 19 bases between. This CDR3 has 14 amino acids. Germline V gene sequence: CDR1 MNHNS, CDR2 SASEGT. Here the CDR3 DNA reads TGTGCCAGCAGTGCGACGACAGGTCAAGGTTTAGCTTTCTTT. Translating it yields CASSATTGQGLAFF.

In its sample, this clonotype was seen many times. The CDR3 is CASSPRREDYGYTF. The CDR3 DNA follows: TGTGCCAGCAGCCCTCGCAGGGAAGACTATGGCTACACCTTC. J is TRBJ1-2 and V is TRBV3-1, with D perhaps TRBD1 (5 bases). V lost 4 bases and J 3 bases, leaving 12 bases between the germline ends. CDR1 is LGHDT, CDR2 YNNKEL, per germline (reference sequence). This CDR3 contains 14 residues.

This clonotype occurred many times. J is TRBJ2-5 and V is TRBV27; 9 bases are a match to TRBD2. With V trimmed by 3 bases and J by 3 bases, 5 bases remained unmatched. Germline loops: CDR1 MNHEY, CDR2 SMNVEV (reference sequence). CDR3 size: 15 residues. The CDR3 coding sequence is TGTGCCAGCAGTTTTTCTCGCGGGAGGGAAGAGACCCAGTACTTC. Encoded protein: CASSFSRGREETQYF.

The chain couples TRBV10-3 to TRBJ2-7; the match to TRBD2 covers 7 bases. This CDR3 region has 12 residues. Germline V gives CDR1 ENHRY, CDR2 SYGVKD. V gave up 3 bases and J gave up 7 bases; unmatched junction bases: 3. CDR3 coding DNA: TGTGCCATCAGTGACGCCGGGGGGGAGCAGTACTTC. This gives the protein CAISDAGGEQYF.

This clonotype was seen a few times. The CDR3 bases are TGTGCCAGCAGCCTCAGGACAGGGGGTAATGAAAAACTGTTTTTT. This gives the protein CASSLRTGGNEKLFF. V gene TRBV5-4 combines with J gene TRBJ1-4; 10 bases match TRBD1. The germline V gene encodes CDR1 SGHNT and CDR2 YYREEE (reference sequence). V dropped 4 bases and J dropped 4; count of bases not matched to a gene: 4. The CDR3 contains 15 residues.

This clonotype showed up just a few times. The genes are TRBV29-1 and TRBJ1-2; 8 bases are a match to TRBD1. V dropped 7 bases and J dropped 5; count of bases not matched to a gene: 12. Germline V CDR1 and CDR2: SQVTM, ANQGSEA. This CDR3 spans 14 amino acids. This chain's CDR3 is CSAPKETGAYGYTF. For the CDR3, the DNA is TGCAGCGCCCCCAAGGAGACAGGGGCTTATGGCTACACCTTC.

V gene TRBV4-1 combines with J gene TRBJ2-7, with 11 bases that match TRBD2. The CDR3 is 14 residues long. The junction had 4 bases not matched to a gene; V was cut back by 6 bases and J by 3 bases. Germline V gene lookup returns CDR1 MGHRA and CDR2 YSYEKL. CDR3 residues: CASSQLAGDYEQYF. In DNA form, the CDR3 reads TGCGCCAGCAGTCAACTAGCGGGGGACTACGAGCAGTACTTC.

This clonotype was seen at least ten times. This chain joins TRBV6-2 or TRBV6-3 and TRBJ2-1; 7 nucleotides agree with TRBD2. The CDR3 loop spans 12 amino acids. Trimming took 6 bases from V and 9 from J; bases not matched to a gene: 5. CDR1 is MNHEY and CDR2 is SVGEGT in the germline V gene. CDR3 in DNA: TGTGCCAGCAGGAGCGGGGAGGTTGAGCAGTTCTTC. Translated: CASRSGEVEQFF.

This clonotype was recorded many times. The rearrangement joins TRBV20-1 to TRBJ2-7; 9 nucleotides agree with TRBD2. CDR3 length: 16 amino acids. V gave up 0 bases and J gave up 3 bases; unmatched junction bases: 9. Germline V gives CDR1 DFQATT, CDR2 SNEGSKA (reference sequence). This CDR3 is CSARDGGAGGRYEQYF. In DNA, the CDR3 is TGCAGTGCTAGAGATGGAGGGGCGGGAGGGCGCTACGAGCAGTACTTC.

In this sample, this clonotype turned up many times. The chain employs TRBV20-1 and TRBJ2-1; 7 bases are shared with TRBD2. CDR1 and CDR2 from the germline V gene are DFQATT and SNEGSKA (reference sequence). This CDR3 comprises 14 residues. Losses at the gene ends were 3 bases for V and 3 bases for J; bases not matched to a gene: 5. The CDR3 DNA is TGCAGTGCTAGGCGTCTAGCGGACTACAATGAGCAGTTCTTC. Its protein product is CSARRLADYNEQFF.

This clonotype appeared a few times. The genes are TRBV5-6 and TRBJ2-1, with TRBD1 matching 7 bases. The CDR3 runs to 14 residues. The V gene end was trimmed by 1 base and the J gene end by 8 bases; junction bases not matched to a gene: 6. Looked up from germline, CDR1 is SGHDT and CDR2 is YYEEEE. CDR3: CASSLRGQGDEQFF. CDR3 in DNA: TGTGCCAGCAGCTTGAGAGGCCAGGGGGATGAGCAGTTCTTC.

The CDR3 DNA is TGTGCCAGCAGCGCCTCAGGGGAGGAAGGATCACCCCTCCACTTT. Its translation: CASSASGEEGSPLHF. The chain employs TRBV9 and TRBJ1-6; D is possibly TRBD1 (6 bases). The CDR3 has 15 amino acids. CDR1 is SGDLS, CDR2 YYNGEE, per germline. V was clipped by 3 bases and J by 10 bases, with 17 bases between them.

This clonotype was detected many times. The genes are TRBV7-3 and TRBJ1-1; D not resolved. V was pared by 0 bases and J by 5 bases, with 13 bases between. Germline CDR1 SGHTA, CDR2 FQGTGA. The CDR3 runs 15 residues. The CDR3 nucleotides are TGTGCCAGCAGCTTAACCTGGAGGGTTGAGACTGAAGCTTTCTTT. It translates to CASSLTWRVETEAFF.

This clonotype was found many times. The V call is TRBV10-3, the J call TRBJ1-1; 7 positions agree with TRBD1. The germline CDR1 and CDR2 sequences are ENHRY and SYGVKD. The CDR3 has 12 residues. The trim removed 10 bases at V and 1 base at J, leaving 3 bases unmatched. The CDR3, as DNA: TGTGCCACGGGGGACAGGAACACTGAAGCTTTCTTT. Encoded protein: CATGDRNTEAFF.

This clonotype has at least ten counts. In DNA form, the CDR3 reads TGTGCCACCAGCAGAGATGTGGCGGCTAACTATGGCTACACCTTC. It translates to CATSRDVAANYGYTF. The V and J genes are TRBV15 and TRBJ1-2; D unresolved. Between the trimmed V and J ends, which lost 0 bases and 0 bases, there was a span of 8 bases. The CDR3 sequence is 15 residues long. CDR1 and CDR2 from the germline V gene are LNHNV and YYDKDF (reference sequence).

The chain is built from TRBV6-1 and TRBJ2-3, with TRBD2 as a possible D gene (6 bases). V was clipped by 7 bases and J by 6 bases, with 14 bases between them. Germline V gene data show CDR1 as MNHNS and CDR2 as SASEGT. The CDR3 loop spans 13 amino acids. Here the CDR3 reads CASKSLTSDTQYF. The DNA of the CDR3 is TGTGCCAGCAAGTCTCTAACTAGCGATACGCAGTATTTT.

This clonotype was seen at least ten times. The chain has TRBV29-1 and TRBJ2-4, with D uncertain. This CDR3 comprises 12 residues. Trimming removed 2 bases from V and 12 bases from J, with 14 bases in between. Germline V gene data show CDR1 as SQVTM and CDR2 as ANQGSEA. This CDR3 reads CSVEFTGFTQYF. The CDR3 DNA reads as TGCAGCGTTGAATTTACGGGCTTTACTCAGTACTTC.

The chain joins TRBV10-3 to TRBJ2-7, with 11 bases that match TRBD1. This CDR3 spans 12 amino acids. The trim removed 8 bases at V and 4 bases at J, leaving 1 base unmatched. The V gene's germline CDR1 is ENHRY and CDR2 SYGVKD. The CDR3 protein is CAIGTGGYEQYF. The CDR3 bases are TGTGCCATCGGGACAGGGGGTTACGAGCAGTACTTC.

This sequence joins TRBV28 and TRBJ2-1; 9 positions match TRBD1. CDR1 and CDR2 (germline): MDHEN, SYDVKM. V lost 6 bases, J lost 6 bases, and 9 bases stayed unmatched. CDR3 length: 15 residues. The CDR3 region is CASSLGTGNTNEQFF. Here the CDR3 DNA reads TGTGCCAGCAGCTTGGGGACAGGGAACACCAATGAGCAGTTCTTC.

This clonotype occurred a few times. Since a much larger clone is just one base distant, this may be a read error. The gene calls are TRBV6-5 and TRBJ1-1; D gene uncertain. This CDR3 has 14 amino acids. Germline lookup yields CDR1 MNHEY and CDR2 SVGAGI. The ends were cut back, 2 bases at V and 3 bases at J, with 10 bases in the middle. CDR3 bases: TGTGCCAGCAGTTACCACGACCTCGACACTGAAGCTTTCTTT. Protein product: CASSYHDLDTEAFF.

This clonotype has a count of ten or more. The gene calls are TRBV2 and TRBJ2-1, with D unclear. The V gene lost 6 bases and the J gene lost 0 bases, with 12 bases spanning the gap. CDR3 length equals 15 residues. Germline V lookup: CDR1 SNHLY, CDR2 FYNNEI. The CDR3 DNA sequence: TGTGCCAGCAGAGGCCGTCACAACTCCTACAATGAGCAGTTCTTC. Protein: CASRGRHNSYNEQFF.

This clonotype was recorded at least ten times. The chain joins TRBV20-1 to TRBJ2-5, with a weak D call TRBD1 (6 bases). V lost 2 bases and J lost 2, with 12 bases in between. The V gene's germline CDR1 is DFQATT and CDR2 SNEGSKA (reference sequence). The CDR3 extends over 14 amino acids. CDR3 region: CSARRGQRQETQYF. The CDR3 DNA reads TGCAGTGCTAGAAGAGGACAGCGACAAGAGACCCAGTACTTC.

This clonotype was recorded a few times. With a much larger clone just one base away, this may be a read error. J is TRBJ1-1 and V is TRBV27; D not resolved. V lost 3 bases and J lost 1, with 6 bases in between. Germline CDR1 reads MNHEY; CDR2 reads SMNVEV (reference sequence). The CDR3 length is 13 residues. As DNA, the CDR3 is TGTGCCAGCAGTTTCGACGGGAACACTGAAGCTTTCTTT. Protein sequence: CASSFDGNTEAFF.

The CDR3 DNA sequence: TGTGCCAGCAGTGCCCACTTCTTGAGGACTAGCCTAAGCAATGAGCAGTTCTTC. Translated, it gives CASSAHFLRTSLSNEQFF. This chain links TRBV27 with TRBJ2-1; 8 bases map to TRBD2. Trimming at V came to 5 bases and at J to 6 bases, leaving 18 bases not matched to a gene. Germline V gene data show CDR1 as MNHEY and CDR2 as SMNVEV (reference sequence). This CDR3 has 18 amino acids.

Ten or more counts support this clonotype. This chain joins TRBV18 and TRBJ1-2; 9 nucleotides match TRBD1. The CDR3 has 14 residues. CDR1 KGHSH and CDR2 LQKENI come from the germline V gene. After removal of 6 bases from V and 6 bases from J, the junction contained 8 bases not matched to a gene. CDR3 bases: TGTGCCAGCTCTCCCTCCAGGACAGGGGATGGCTACACCTTC. It encodes CASSPSRTGDGYTF.

The sample holds many counts of this clonotype. This chain joins TRBV6-1 and TRBJ1-1; a possible D gene is TRBD1 (6 bases). The CDR3 runs 17 residues. V was shortened by 6 bases and J by 1 base, with 21 bases between the two germline ends. The germline V gene encodes CDR1 MNHNS and CDR2 SASEGT. The CDR3 bases are TGTGCCAGCAGGACGGACAGAGGACGGCTGACGAACACTGAAGCTTTCTTT. This gives the protein CASRTDRGRLTNTEAFF.

This clonotype was detected ten times or more. The chain carries TRBV3-1 and TRBJ1-2; possibly TRBD1 for D (5 bases). The V and J ends lost 1 base and 4 bases respectively, with 19 bases between them. The CDR3 is made up of 17 amino acids. Germline loops: CDR1 LGHDT, CDR2 YNNKEL (reference sequence). CDR3 nucleotide sequence: TGTGCCAGCAGCCAAGTTTTCATCTCGAGGGACGTCTATGGCTACACCTTC. Residues: CASSQVFISRDVYGYTF.

For this clonotype: The junction does not match germline at one end; this may be a read error. J is TRBJ2-5 and V is TRBV5-1, with TRBD2 identical over 10 bases. The CDR3 is 16 residues long. The germline V gene has CDR1 SGHRS and CDR2 YFSETQ. The CDR3 nucleotides read TGCGTCAGCAGCTTGGCCAGCCTAGCGGGAGTGGAGACCCAGTACTTC. Protein product: CVSSLASLAGVETQYF.

This clonotype turned up a few times. This chain uses TRBV5-1 with TRBJ2-5; D unresolved. The CDR3 has 15 residues. The germline V gene has CDR1 SGHRS and CDR2 YFSETQ. The V and J ends lost 4 bases and 1 base respectively, with 14 bases between them. CDR3 loop: CASSPNPGSQETQYF. Written as DNA, the CDR3 is TGCGCCAGCAGCCCTAACCCAGGCAGCCAAGAGACCCAGTACTTC.